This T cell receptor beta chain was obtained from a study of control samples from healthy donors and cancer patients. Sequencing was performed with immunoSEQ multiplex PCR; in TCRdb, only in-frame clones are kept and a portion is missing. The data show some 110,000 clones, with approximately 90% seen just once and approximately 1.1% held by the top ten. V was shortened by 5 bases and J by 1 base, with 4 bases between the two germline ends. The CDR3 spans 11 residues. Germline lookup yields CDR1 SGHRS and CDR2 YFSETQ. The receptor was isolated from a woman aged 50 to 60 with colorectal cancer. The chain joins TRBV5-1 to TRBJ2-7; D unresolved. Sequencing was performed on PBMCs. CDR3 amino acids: CASRASYEQYF. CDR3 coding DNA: TGCGCCAGCAGGGCGTCCTACGAGCAGTACTTC.